The rows below give T cell receptor beta chains drawn from one sample of a study of blood T cell repertoires in COVID-19. Data came from immunoSEQ multiplex PCR; TCRdb stores just in-frame clones and leaves some out. The table has 200,000 to 300,000 clones, approximately 83% seen once. The source material was PBMCs or T cells enriched from blood (not recorded which). The receptors were sampled from a woman in her forties who had been exposed to COVID-19. CDR3s include the opening cysteine and the closing phenylalanine or tryptophan. The order of the fields is V gene, clone size, D gene, J gene, CDR3 DNA, CDR3 protein. The D gene is left open where the match is weak. Size is stated for part of the rows, as once, few or many counts, or as a class when the clone is expanded.

V gene: TRBV7-3; clone size: -; D gene: TRBD1; J gene: TRBJ1-2; CDR3 DNA: TGTGCCAGCAGCGCCCCAAGACAGGGAAAGGGTGGCTACACCTTC; CDR3 protein: CASSAPRQGKGGYTF
V gene: TRBV4-2; clone size: -; D gene: -; J gene: TRBJ2-3; CDR3 DNA: TGTGCCAGCAGCCAGTCTCGGGAACCCACAGATACGCAGTATTTT; CDR3 protein: CASSQSREPTDTQYF
V gene: TRBV7-6; clone size: -; D gene: -; J gene: TRBJ2-4; CDR3 DNA: TGTGCCAGCAGCCGGCAGACAGGGCCAAGCGGGAACATTCAGTACTTC; CDR3 protein: CASSRQTGPSGNIQYF
V gene: TRBV10-3; clone size: -; D gene: TRBD1; J gene: TRBJ1-2; CDR3 DNA: TGTGCCACCAAGGGACAGGGGGCGACAAAGTATGGCTACACCTTC; CDR3 protein: CATKGQGATKYGYTF
V gene: TRBV4-2; clone size: -; D gene: TRBD1; J gene: TRBJ2-7; CDR3 DNA: TGTGCCAGCAGCCAAGATTGGGACAGGACTACCTACGAGCAGTACTTC; CDR3 protein: CASSQDWDRTTYEQYF
V gene: TRBV10-3; clone size: -; D gene: -; J gene: TRBJ1-2; CDR3 DNA: TGTGCCATCAGGGACGCCGGGGGAGGCTACACCTTC; CDR3 protein: CAIRDAGGGYTF
V gene: TRBV2; clone size: -; D gene: -; J gene: TRBJ1-2; CDR3 DNA: TGTGCCAGCACCCAACAGGGAGTAGTAAATGGCTACACCTTC; CDR3 protein: CASTQQGVVNGYTF
V gene: TRBV23-1; clone size: -; D gene: -; J gene: TRBJ1-1; CDR3 DNA: TGCGCCAGCAGTCACTACCGGGAATTTGTCAGCGCTGAAGCTTTCTTT; CDR3 protein: CASSHYREFVSAEAFF
V gene: TRBV9; clone size: -; D gene: -; J gene: TRBJ1-2; CDR3 DNA: TGTGCCAGCAGCCCCGACGGTAGGGGGACCGACTATGGCTACACCTTC; CDR3 protein: CASSPDGRGTDYGYTF
V gene: TRBV27; clone size: -; D gene: TRBD1; J gene: TRBJ1-1; CDR3 DNA: TGTGCCAGCAGTAAGGGACAGGGGGGATTTACTGAAGCTTTCTTT; CDR3 protein: CASSKGQGGFTEAFF
V gene: TRBV12-3/TRBV12-4; clone size: -; D gene: TRBD1; J gene: TRBJ1-2; CDR3 DNA: TGTGCCAGCAGCCCCGCGGAGGGGGCAATTGCCACCTTC; CDR3 protein: CASSPAEGAIATF
V gene: TRBV30; clone size: few; D gene: TRBD1; J gene: TRBJ2-2; CDR3 DNA: TGTGCCTGGAGTCTCACAGGGGGAACCGGGGAGCTGTTTTTT; CDR3 protein: CAWSLTGGTGELFF
V gene: TRBV19; clone size: -; D gene: -; J gene: TRBJ2-2; CDR3 DNA: TGTGCCAGTAGTATCCCAAAAGCGGGCACCGGGGAGCTGTTTTTT; CDR3 protein: CASSIPKAGTGELFF
V gene: TRBV18; clone size: once; D gene: -; J gene: TRBJ1-5; CDR3 DNA: TGTGCCAGCTCAGACGGACAAAATCAGCCCCAGCATTTT; CDR3 protein: CASSDGQNQPQHF
V gene: TRBV18; clone size: -; D gene: TRBD1; J gene: TRBJ2-6; CDR3 DNA: TGTGCCAGCTCACCCGGACAGGGGGCCAACTCTGGGGCCAACGTCCTGACTTTC; CDR3 protein: CASSPGQGANSGANVLTF